The 21 T cell receptor beta chains below were found in one sample sequenced in a study of cytomegalovirus exposure and HLA in healthy donors. The PCR used 60 Vbeta and 13 Jbeta primers. Sequenced by immunoSEQ multiplex PCR; TCRdb stores in-frame clones only, minus some. Among 250,000 or so clones, about nine tenths were seen once, and the ten largest hold about 1.7%. Source material: PBMCs. The source is a girl aged 2 to 9 in good health and CMV-seronegative.

This clone was found a few times. CDR3 bases: TGTGCCAGCAGCGAGAGAGGGACAGGGACTATGAACATTCAGTACTTC. Its translation: CASSERGTGTMNIQYF. This rearrangement joins TRBV5-4 to TRBJ2-4; 9 nucleotides match TRBD1. The CDR3 loop spans 16 amino acids. CDR1 SGHNT and CDR2 YYREEE come from the germline V gene (reference sequence). V trimming: 4 bases; J trimming: 7 bases; junction bases outside the gene matches: 12. Combining the CDR3 with reference TRBV5-4 and TRBJ2-4 gives the whole variable domain ETGVTQSPTHLIKTRGQQVTLRCSSQSGHNTVSWYQQALGQGPQFIFQYYREEENGRGNFPPRFSGLQFPNYSSELNVNALELDDSALYLCASSERGTGTMNIQYFGAGTRLSVL.

This chain links TRBV4-1 with TRBJ1-2; 7 positions match TRBD1. V lost 4 bases to trimming and J lost 3 bases; unmatched junction nucleotides: 8. Germline assignment: CDR1 MGHRA and CDR2 YSYEKL. This CDR3 is built from 15 residues. The CDR3 DNA reads as TGCGCCAGCAGCCCAGAACCCGGGACAGACTATGGCTACACCTTC. Translating gives CASSPEPGTDYGYTF.

The chain recombines TRBV5-8 with TRBJ1-5, with no clear D. The germline V and J ends were trimmed by 6 bases and 4 bases, with 17 bases remaining between them. CDR3 length: 15 amino acids. In germline, CDR1 is SGHTS, CDR2 YDEGEE. In nucleotides, the CDR3 is TGTGCCAGCACCGGGAACCCTCCTGGGAATCAGCCCCAGCATTTT. Its translation: CASTGNPPGNQPQHF.

The V call is TRBV27, the J call TRBJ2-7, with no clear D. The CDR3 runs 14 residues. CDR1 is MNHEY, CDR2 SMNVEV, per germline (reference sequence). V lost 9 bases, J lost 6 bases, and 21 bases lay in between. CDR3 residues: CARQSLKVGGEQYF. CDR3 bases: TGTGCCAGGCAAAGTTTAAAGGTAGGCGGCGAGCAGTACTTC.

The V and J genes are TRBV4-1 and TRBJ2-1; D remains unclear. The length of the CDR3 is 17 residues. In germline, CDR1 is MGHRA, CDR2 YSYEKL. V was pared by 4 bases and J by 2 bases, with 18 bases between. The CDR3 DNA reads as TGCGCCAGCAGCCCCTATAACTCGCGGAGCCCCTACAATGAGCAGTTCTTC. It translates to CASSPYNSRSPYNEQFF.

This clone was seen just once. CDR3 sequence: CASSAAGGMFF. CDR3 sequence (DNA): TGTGCCAGCAGCGCAGCGGGGGGAATGTTTTTT. The V gene is TRBV11-2, the J gene TRBJ1-4; D may be TRBD1 (5 bases). V dropped 5 bases and J dropped 15 bases, with 13 bases sitting between them. From germline, CDR1 is SGHAT and CDR2 FQNNGV. This CDR3 is 11 amino acids long.

The V call is TRBV7-6, the J call TRBJ2-1, with 8 bases identical to TRBD1. Germline V gene sequence: CDR1 SGHVS, CDR2 FNYEAQ. The CDR3 sequence is 13 residues long. V shed 8 bases, J shed 3 bases, and the junction held 3 bases outside the gene matches. CDR3 coding DNA: TGTGCCAGCCCGGGACAGGACTACAATGAGCAGTTCTTC. Its protein product is CASPGQDYNEQFF. Drawing the rest from reference TRBV7-6 and TRBJ2-1, the complete variable domain is GAGVSQSPRYKVTKRGQDVALRCDPISGHVSLYWYRQALGQGPEFLTYFNYEAQQDKSGLPNDRFSAERPEGSISTLTIQRTEQRDSAMYRCASPGQDYNEQFFGPGTRLTVL.

The chain uses TRBV7-8 and TRBJ2-3; D is unclear. Trimming cost V 1 base and J 4 bases, with 12 bases left between them. This CDR3 comprises 15 residues. Per the germline V gene, CDR1 is SGHVS and CDR2 is FQNEAQ. CDR3 DNA sequence: TGTGCCAGCAGCTTAGGGAGCCGTCGCGCAGATACGCAGTATTTT. It yields the protein CASSLGSRRADTQYF.

The chain is built from TRBV7-2 and TRBJ2-3, with D uncertain. Germline V lookup: CDR1 SGHTA, CDR2 FQGNSA. The CDR3 loop spans 16 amino acids. V was trimmed by 5 bases and J by 0 bases, leaving 15 bases between them. The CDR3 bases are TGTGCCAGCAGCCCTGAAACCTATCGGAGCACAGATACGCAGTATTTT. This sequence encodes CASSPETYRSTDTQYF.

V usage is TRBV18 and J usage is TRBJ2-7; 10 bases map to TRBD1. The V gene end was trimmed by 4 bases and the J gene end by 2 bases; junction bases not matched to a gene: 2. This CDR3 has 14 residues. Germline lookup yields CDR1 KGHSH and CDR2 LQKENI. Here the CDR3 DNA reads TGTGCCAGCTCACTAGGACAGGGGGCCTACGAGCAGTACTTC. The encoded protein is CASSLGQGAYEQYF.

The chain uses TRBV9 and TRBJ2-1, with 9 bases fitting TRBD2. CDR1 is SGDLS, CDR2 YYNGEE, per germline. The ends lost 2 bases at V and 6 bases at J; junction bases unmatched: 6. The CDR3 runs 15 residues. The DNA of the CDR3 is TGTGCCAGCAGCGTCACCGGGACTAGCCCCAATGAGCAGTTCTTC. It translates to CASSVTGTSPNEQFF.

The genes are TRBV10-3 and TRBJ1-2; 9 nucleotides line up with TRBD1. CDR3 length: 14 residues. Germline V CDR1 and CDR2: ENHRY, SYGVKD. Germline trimming cut 8 bases from V and 8 bases from J; bases unmatched to any gene: 12. The CDR3 here is CAIQSVGTGSGYTF. CDR3 sequence (DNA): TGTGCCATCCAATCGGTGGGGACAGGGAGCGGCTACACCTTC.

This chain uses TRBV29-1 with TRBJ2-1, with TRBD2 matching 8 bases. The germline gives CDR1 SQVTM, CDR2 ANQGSEA. CDR3 length: 13 residues. V shed 5 bases and J 6 bases; nucleotides not matched to a gene: 6. In nucleotides, the CDR3 is TGCAGCGTTCACCGGGAGGGCGGCAATGAGCAGTTCTTC. It encodes CSVHREGGNEQFF.

The rearrangement joins TRBV2 to TRBJ2-5; the D gene is possibly TRBD2 (7 bases). The J call is doubtful: the DNA matches TRBJ2-7 better. Per the germline V gene, CDR1 is SNHLY and CDR2 is FYNNEI. The CDR3 has 13 amino acids. CDR3 coding DNA: TGTGCCTCCCGGGGGGCTAACTCCTACGAGCAGTACTTC. This gives the protein CASRGANSYEQYF.

V and J are TRBV2 and TRBJ2-6; 9 bases are shared with TRBD1. The length of the CDR3 is 17 residues. The V segment lost 6 bases and the J segment 4 bases; nucleotides outside the gene matches: 10. Germline assignment: CDR1 SNHLY and CDR2 FYNNEI. CDR3 DNA: TGTGCCAGCAGAACCGGGACAGGGAGACCAGGGGCCAACGTCCTGACTTTC. Protein sequence: CASRTGTGRPGANVLTF.

This chain uses TRBV28 with TRBJ1-5; TRBD1 matches at 8 bases. Trimming took 2 bases from V and 6 from J; bases not matched to a gene: 9. The CDR3 loop spans 16 amino acids. From germline, CDR1 is MDHEN and CDR2 SYDVKM. This CDR3 reads CASSLLQGASGQPQHF. The CDR3 DNA is TGTGCCAGCAGTTTACTCCAGGGGGCATCCGGTCAGCCCCAGCATTTT.

The table lists this clone with a count of one. J is TRBJ2-7 and V is TRBV7-9; TRBD2 matches 11 bases. The V segment lost 4 bases and the J segment 6 bases; nucleotides outside the gene matches: 8. Germline assignment: CDR1 SEHNR and CDR2 FQNEAQ (reference sequence). The length of the CDR3 is 15 residues. The CDR3 coding sequence is TGTGCCAGCAGCTCTAGCGGGAGGCCTCTTTCCGAGCAGTACTTC. Amino acid sequence: CASSSSGRPLSEQYF.

The rearrangement links TRBV12-5 to TRBJ2-7; D may be TRBD2 (5 bases). The CDR3 totals 17 residues. V lost 1 base to trimming and J lost 4 bases, with 20 bases between them. The germline CDR1 and CDR2 sequences are LGHNT and FRNRAP. CDR3 sequence reads: CASGLAPSGLASYEQYF. The CDR3 DNA reads as TGTGCTAGTGGTTTGGCCCCATCCGGGCTAGCTTCTTACGAGCAGTACTTC.

The chain is built from TRBV2 and TRBJ1-1, with D uncertain. V gave up 8 bases and J gave up 1 base, with 11 bases separating them. This CDR3 is 13 amino acids long. Germline CDR1 is SNHLY and CDR2 is FYNNEI. Here the CDR3 DNA reads TGTGCCAGCCCTGAATGGCAGAACACTGAAGCTTTCTTT. Amino acids: CASPEWQNTEAFF.

This clone has just one count. The V call is TRBV28, the J call TRBJ2-7; D ambiguous. Between the trimmed V and J ends, which lost 9 bases and 3 bases, there was a span of 9 bases. The CDR3 runs 11 residues. CDR1 is MDHEN and CDR2 is SYDVKM in the germline V gene. CDR3 protein: CASKKRYEQYF. The CDR3 DNA is TGTGCCAGTAAGAAGCGCTACGAGCAGTACTTC.

The chain combines TRBV4-1 with TRBJ1-6; 8 bases match TRBD1. CDR1 and CDR2 from the germline V gene are MGHRA and YSYEKL. The CDR3 totals 14 residues. Trimming at V came to 4 bases and at J to 6 bases, leaving 2 bases not matched to a gene. CDR3 sequence: CASSPTGANSPLHF. The CDR3 DNA sequence: TGCGCCAGCAGCCCGACAGGGGCTAATTCACCCCTCCACTTT.